A selection of T cell receptor beta chains follows, all from one sample in a study of T cells after yellow fever vaccination. One entry per CDR3 protein, called by TCRdb with MiXCR from the 5' RACE reads. Of some 100,000 distinct CDR3 sequences listed, roughly 6.8% are singletons. The material sequenced was CD4+ T cells sorted from PBMCs, taken roughly 45 days after the first yellow fever vaccination. The receptor source for this set is a man younger than 30 who received the YFV17D yellow fever vaccine. CDR3s include the opening cysteine and the closing phenylalanine or tryptophan. A D gene is named only where the DNA matches it firmly. The size entry is marked missing in some rows and otherwise reads once, few, many or a size class.

many,.,TRBV9,TRBJ1-6,CASSVEGGSPLHF,TGTGCCAGCAGCGTAGAGGGCGGGTCACCCCTCCACTTT
many,.,TRBV3-1,TRBJ1-5,CASSGGRGNQPQHF,TGTGCCAGCAGCGGAGGACGCGGCAATCAGCCCCAGCATTTT
many,.,TRBV4-3,TRBJ1-5,CASSQELEGHQPQHF,TGCGCCAGCAGCCAAGAACTGGAGGGCCATCAGCCCCAGCATTTT
.,.,TRBV7-2,TRBJ2-3,CASSLAQSTDTQYF,TGTGCCAGCAGCCTCGCGCAGAGCACAGATACGCAGTATTTT
many,TRBD2,TRBV6-2/TRBV6-3,TRBJ2-1,CASSYATSRRVNEQFF,TGTGCCAGCAGTTACGCGACTAGCCGAAGGGTCAATGAGCAGTTCTTC
few,.,TRBV5-1,TRBJ2-6,CASSFYPGANVLTF,TGCGCCAGCAGCTTCTACCCTGGGGCCAACGTCCTGACTTTC
many,.,TRBV12-3/TRBV12-4,TRBJ2-7,CASSSGSVKYF,TGTGCCAGCAGTTCGGGGAGCGTGAAGTACTTC
few,TRBD2,TRBV7-9,TRBJ2-1,CASSRGEGEQFF,TGTGCCAGCAGCCGCGGGGAGGGTGAGCAGTTCTTC
few,.,TRBV12-3/TRBV12-4,TRBJ1-6,CASSLGANSPLHF,TGTGCCAGCAGTTTGGGGGCTAATTCACCCCTCCACTTT
many,TRBD1,TRBV12-3/TRBV12-4,TRBJ1-5,CASSPRGRNQPQHF,TGTGCCAGCAGTCCAAGGGGGCGGAATCAGCCCCAGCATTTT
many,.,TRBV21-1,TRBJ2-1,CASSKASGEENEQFF,TGTGCCAGCAGCAAAGCGAGCGGGGAAGAGAATGAGCAGTTCTTC
many,TRBD1,TRBV5-1,TRBJ1-1,CASSRGQATEAFF,TGCGCCAGCAGCCGGGGACAGGCGACTGAAGCTTTCTTT
few,.,TRBV19,TRBJ1-2,CASSTVAGGGYTF,TGTGCCAGTTCAACGGTCGCGGGGGGCGGCTACACCTTC
many,TRBD1,TRBV6-1,TRBJ1-3,CAISETGTGYAVSGNTIYF,TGTGCCATCAGTGAAACCGGGACAGGGTACGCAGTCTCTGGAAACACCATATATTTT
many,.,TRBV4-2,TRBJ2-3,CASSRFPGTDTQYF,TGTGCCAGCAGCCGCTTCCCAGGCACAGATACGCAGTATTTT
many,.,TRBV20-1,TRBJ1-6,CSAIPQGMGSPLHF,TGCAGTGCTATTCCCCAGGGAATGGGTTCACCCCTCCACTTT
many,.,TRBV20-1,TRBJ2-2,CSARDPQREIGELFF,TGCAGTGCTAGAGATCCGCAAAGGGAGATCGGGGAGCTGTTTTTT
many,.,TRBV20-1,TRBJ2-2,CSARGASTGGTGELFF,TGCAGTGCTAGGGGGGCTAGCACCGGGGGCACCGGGGAGCTGTTTTTT
many,TRBD1,TRBV5-5,TRBJ2-1,CASSSRNPGQGANEQFF,TGTGCCAGCAGCTCCAGGAACCCGGGACAGGGGGCTAATGAGCAGTTCTTC
many,.,TRBV20-1,TRBJ2-3,CSARPGGGTDTQYF,TGCAGTGCTCGCCCAGGGGGGGGAACAGATACGCAGTATTTT